The 23 T cell receptor beta chains given below trace back to one sample, sequenced in a study of T cells after yellow fever vaccination (dated 2019 in TCRdb). The treatment or condition label for this specimen denotes: live attenuated yellow fever vaccine strain. Preparation of the library involved 5' RACE. Sequencing was carried out with an Illumina HiSeq 2500. TCRdb took the public reads, trimmed them with fastp at Q25, ran MiXCR for clone calling and kept in-frame beta chains. Duplicate CDR3 protein sequences are folded into a single record with the most common DNA and genes. For this sample the table gives a few hundred thousand distinct CDR3 sequences, of which less than 20% were detected only once. The ten largest account for approximately 15% of the sample. Here the sequenced sample was PBMCs, taken less than 6 days after the first yellow fever vaccination. All receptors come from a man aged 18 to 35 who received the YFV17D yellow fever vaccine.

This clonotype has just a few counts. This sequence joins TRBV21-1 and TRBJ1-5. TRBV21-1 is annotated as a pseudogene. The CDR3 length is 21 residues. This chain's CDR3 is CASSTPKPQRGGSRWNQPQHF. The CDR3 region has the DNA TGTGCCAGCAGCACGCCGAAACCCCAAAGAGGTGGCAGCCGCTGGAATCAGCCCCAGCATTTT.

This sequence joins TRBV6-2 or TRBV6-3 and TRBJ2-1; 9 positions match TRBD2. Germline V gene sequence: CDR1 MNHEY, CDR2 SVGEGT. Trimming cost V 4 bases and J 15 bases; bases outside gene matches: 16. The CDR3 extends over 15 amino acids. CDR3 loop: CASSSLPPASGARFF. The CDR3 coding sequence is TGTGCCAGCAGTTCCCTTCCCCCGGCTAGCGGGGCGCGGTTCTTC.

J is TRBJ2-1 and V is TRBV7-9, with 13 nucleotides matching TRBD2. This CDR3 has 16 amino acids. J gave up 2 bases and V 5 bases, and 3 bases lay outside the gene matches. Germline values: CDR1 SEHNR, CDR2 FQNEAQ (reference sequence). The chain's CDR3 is CASSATSGGPYNEQFF. CDR3 in DNA: TGTGCCAGCAGCGCGACTAGCGGGGGGCCCTACAATGAGCAGTTCTTC.

This clonotype appeared a few times. V usage is TRBV7-2 and J usage is TRBJ2-7; perhaps TRBD2 as D (6 bases). Trimming removed 0 bases from V and 4 bases from J, with 16 bases in between. CDR3 size: 16 residues. Per germline, CDR1 SGHTA and CDR2 FQGNSA. Here the CDR3 DNA reads TGTGCCAGCAGCTTAGCGCCTACCGCCGGGGGATACGAGCAGTACGTC. This codes for CASSLAPTAGGYEQYV.

The chain carries TRBV7-2 and TRBJ1-1; D might be TRBD1 (5 bases). This CDR3 has 15 amino acids. In germline, CDR1 is SGHTA, CDR2 FQGNSA. V lost 5 bases and J 3 bases, leaving 16 bases between the germline ends. The CDR3 DNA follows: TGTGCCAGCAGCGAGAGCAGGGTGACGTACACTGAAGCTTTCTTT. Its translation: CASSESRVTYTEAFF.

The chain has TRBV6-1 and TRBJ2-2, with 11 bases lining up with TRBD2. The CDR3 runs to 14 residues. Germline V CDR1 and CDR2: MNHNS, SASEGT. J lost 12 bases, V lost 6 bases, and 9 bases had no gene match. The CDR3 region is CASSLPGLADKLFF. The CDR3 coding sequence is TGTGCCAGCAGCCTTCCGGGACTAGCGGATAAGCTGTTTTTT.

This clonotype was counted at least ten times. The gene calls are TRBV5-1 and TRBJ2-1, with D possibly TRBD1 on 6 matching bases. The CDR3 spans 17 residues. Trimming stripped 5 bases from V and 0 bases from J, with 18 bases between. CDR1 and CDR2 (germline): SGHRS, YFSETQ. The CDR3 loop is CASSLSLGQSSYNEQFF. CDR3 nucleotide sequence: TGCGCCAGCAGTTTATCTCTCGGACAGAGCTCCTACAATGAGCAGTTCTTC.

V usage is TRBV20-1 and J usage is TRBJ2-3, with TRBD1 matching 9 bases. The length of the CDR3 is 15 residues. Germline V lookup: CDR1 DFQATT, CDR2 SNEGSKA (reference sequence). Trimming at V came to 2 bases and at J to 0 bases, leaving 3 bases not matched to a gene. The CDR3 protein is CSARPGTGSTDTQYF. The CDR3 DNA sequence: TGCAGTGCTAGACCCGGGACAGGGAGCACAGATACGCAGTATTTT.

This clonotype was found once. The chain couples TRBV30 to TRBJ2-7; D assignment may be TRBD1 or TRBD2 (5 bases each). V gave up 0 bases and J gave up 5 bases, with 14 bases separating them. The germline CDR1 and CDR2 sequences are GTSNPN and SVGIG (reference sequence). The CDR3 loop spans 14 amino acids. CDR3 DNA: TGTGCCTGGAGTGTTCTGGGGGTCGCGGACGAGCAGTACTTC. Translation gives CAWSVLGVADEQYF. Variable domain in full (rest from reference TRBV30 and TRBJ2-7): SQTIHQWPATLVQPVGSPLSLECTVEGTSNPNLYWYRQAAGRGLQLLFYSVGIGQISSEVPQNLSASRPQDRQFILSSKKLLLSDSGFYLCAWSVLGVADEQYFGPGTRLTVT.

The V gene is TRBV7-9, the J gene TRBJ1-1; D remains ambiguous. The CDR3 length is 15 residues. Germline V gives CDR1 SEHNR, CDR2 FQNEAQ (reference sequence). Trimming took 7 bases from V and 4 from J, leaving 19 bases between them. CDR3 bases: TGTGCCAGCACCCCTCGGAGGGAGGGCGGCACTGAAGCTTTCTTT. Its translation: CASTPRREGGTEAFF.

The chain carries TRBV5-1 and TRBJ2-7, with 8 positions matching TRBD1. Germline lookup yields CDR1 SGHRS and CDR2 YFSETQ. The V segment lost 5 bases and the J segment 0 bases; nucleotides outside the gene matches: 4. The CDR3 contains 14 residues. CDR3 coding DNA: TGCGCCAGCAGGGCCGGGACAGGCTCCTACGAGCAGTACTTC. This gives the protein CASRAGTGSYEQYF.

The chain carries TRBV11-1 and TRBJ2-5, with unresolved D. The germline V and J ends were trimmed by 5 bases and 2 bases, with 18 bases remaining between them. The CDR3 totals 16 residues. Germline lookup yields CDR1 SGHAT and CDR2 FQDESV (reference sequence). CDR3 bases: TGTGCCAGCAGCCCCTTCGTGGGGAACCCACAAGAGACCCAGTACTTC. Its translation: CASSPFVGNPQETQYF. The full variable domain, rest sourced from reference TRBV11-1 and TRBJ2-5, is EAEVAQSPRYKITEKSQAVAFWCDPISGHATLYWYRQILGQGPELLVQFQDESVVDDSQLPKDRFSAERLKGVDSTLKIQPAELGDSAMYLCASSPFVGNPQETQYFGPGTRLLVL.

The CDR3 reads CAIGGADTQYF. The CDR3 DNA reads TGTGCCATCGGGGGGGCGGATACGCAGTATTTT. The chain combines TRBV10-3 with TRBJ2-3; D might be TRBD2 (7 bases). The CDR3 sequence is 11 residues long. Germline CDR1 and CDR2: ENHRY and SYGVKD. Trimming took 8 bases from V and 6 from J, leaving 9 bases between them.

This clonotype showed up just a few times. This chain uses TRBV28 with TRBJ2-7, with D tentatively TRBD2 (5 bases). V dropped 3 bases and J dropped 5 bases, with 14 bases sitting between them. The CDR3 has 14 amino acids. In germline, CDR1 is MDHEN, CDR2 SYDVKM. This chain's CDR3 is CASSLSGPGNEQYV. The DNA for the CDR3 is TGTGCCAGCAGTTTGTCCGGTCCCGGGAACGAGCAGTACGTC.

The genes are TRBV5-4 and TRBJ2-2; 8 nucleotides agree with TRBD2. Trimming at V came to 3 bases and at J to 3 bases, leaving 4 bases not matched to a gene. The CDR3 spans 15 residues. CDR1 and CDR2 (germline): SGHNT, YYREEE (reference sequence). CDR3 sequence: CASSSGLVDTGELFF. The DNA of the CDR3 is TGTGCCAGCAGCTCGGGACTAGTTGACACCGGGGAGCTGTTTTTT.

This clonotype was detected only a few times. The V gene is TRBV15, the J gene TRBJ2-5, with D possibly being TRBD1 or TRBD2 (6 bases each). Germline V gene lookup returns CDR1 LNHNV and CDR2 YYDKDF (reference sequence). The CDR3 has 15 amino acids. V dropped 5 bases and J dropped 2 bases, with 15 bases sitting between them. For the CDR3, the DNA is TGTGCCACCAGCGAGGGGGGAGCGGAGCAAGAGACCCAGTACTTC. This sequence encodes CATSEGGAEQETQYF.

The chain employs TRBV12-3 or TRBV12-4 and TRBJ2-5; tentative D call: TRBD1 (5 bases). The CDR3 extends over 16 amino acids. With 2 bases removed from V and 5 bases from J, the gap between germline ends came to 18 bases. The DNA of the CDR3 is TGTGCCAGCAGTTTATCTAGTAAGGGGCCCCGGGAGACCCAGTACTTC. Residues: CASSLSSKGPRETQYF.

The chain links TRBV27 to TRBJ2-3; TRBD2 aligns across 8 bases. V gave up 5 bases and J gave up 0 bases; unmatched junction bases: 7. CDR3 size: 16 residues. Germline CDR1 reads MNHEY; CDR2 reads SMNVEV (reference sequence). CDR3 amino acids: CASSVHSGASTDTQYF. In DNA form, the CDR3 reads TGTGCCAGCAGTGTACATAGCGGGGCGAGCACAGATACGCAGTATTTT.

The gene calls are TRBV10-3 and TRBJ2-5, with D perhaps given as TRBD1 or TRBD2 (6 bases each). Trimming cost V 6 bases and J 5 bases, with 10 bases left between them. This CDR3 contains 12 residues. Germline CDR1 and CDR2: ENHRY and SYGVKD. The chain's CDR3 is CAIRGGHETQYF. CDR3 bases: TGTGCCATCAGAGGGGGGCACGAGACCCAGTACTTC.

The chain joins TRBV6-5 to TRBJ2-1; no clear D gene. The CDR3 sequence is 15 residues long. Trimming took off 2 bases at V and 1 base at J, with 9 bases between the two ends. Per the germline V gene, CDR1 is MNHEY and CDR2 is SVGAGI. The CDR3 DNA sequence: TGTGCCAGCAGTTACAGGGCCGGTTCCTACAATGAGCAGTTCTTC. Amino acids: CASSYRAGSYNEQFF.

There are a few counts of this clonotype. V usage is TRBV27 and J usage is TRBJ2-1; 11 nucleotides match TRBD2. Per germline, CDR1 MNHEY and CDR2 SMNVEV (reference sequence). Trimming cost V 5 bases and J 5 bases; bases outside gene matches: 11. The CDR3 covers 17 residues. This CDR3 is CASSPLALAGGHNEQFF. As DNA, the CDR3 is TGTGCCAGCAGTCCCCTCGCCCTAGCGGGGGGACACAATGAGCAGTTCTTC.

In this sample, this clonotype turned up a few times. The chain links TRBV15 to TRBJ2-1, with 8 bases lining up with TRBD2. The CDR3 runs to 14 residues. Germline V lookup: CDR1 LNHNV, CDR2 YYDKDF (reference sequence). J gave up 8 bases and V 6 bases, and 9 bases lay outside the gene matches. This chain's CDR3 is CATRGGLAKDEQFF. The DNA of the CDR3 is TGTGCCACCAGGGGAGGACTAGCTAAGGATGAGCAGTTCTTC.

This chain links TRBV10-3 with TRBJ2-2, with a possible D match to TRBD1 (5 bases). Germline values: CDR1 ENHRY, CDR2 SYGVKD. The V end lost 4 bases, the J end lost 0 bases, and 9 bases lay between the germline ends. The CDR3 covers 15 residues. DNA for the CDR3: TGTGCCATCAGTGGACCGACAGCGAACACCGGGGAGCTGTTTTTT. It codes for CAISGPTANTGELFF.